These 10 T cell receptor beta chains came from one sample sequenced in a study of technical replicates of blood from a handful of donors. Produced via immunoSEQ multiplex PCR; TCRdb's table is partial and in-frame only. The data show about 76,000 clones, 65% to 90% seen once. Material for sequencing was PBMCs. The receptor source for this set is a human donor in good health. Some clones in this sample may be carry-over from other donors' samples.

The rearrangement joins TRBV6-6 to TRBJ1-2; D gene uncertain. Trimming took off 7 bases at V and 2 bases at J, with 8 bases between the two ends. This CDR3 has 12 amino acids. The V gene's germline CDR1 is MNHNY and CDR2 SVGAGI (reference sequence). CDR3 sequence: CASKAANYGYTF. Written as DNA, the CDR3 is TGTGCCAGCAAGGCGGCCAACTATGGCTACACCTTC.

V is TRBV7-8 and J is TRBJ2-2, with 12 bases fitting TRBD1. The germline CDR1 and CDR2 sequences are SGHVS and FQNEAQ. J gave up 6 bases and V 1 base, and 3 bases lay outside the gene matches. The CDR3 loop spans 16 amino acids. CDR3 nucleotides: TGTGCCAGCAGCTTAGGGGGACAGGGGGCCTCCGGGGAGCTGTTTTTT. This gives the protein CASSLGGQGASGELFF.

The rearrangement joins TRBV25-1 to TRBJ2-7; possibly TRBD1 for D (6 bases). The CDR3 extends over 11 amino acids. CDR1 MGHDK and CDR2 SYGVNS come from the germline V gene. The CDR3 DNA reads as TGTGCAACCTTGCAGGGGTACGAGCAGTACTTC. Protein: CATLQGYEQYF.

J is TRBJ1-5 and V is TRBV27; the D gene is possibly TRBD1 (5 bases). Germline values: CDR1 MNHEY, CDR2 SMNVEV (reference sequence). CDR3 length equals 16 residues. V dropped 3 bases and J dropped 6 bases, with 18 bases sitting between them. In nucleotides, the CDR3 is TGTGCCAGCAGTTTGGGCCAGGGCCCACCGGTTCAGCCCCAGCATTTT. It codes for CASSLGQGPPVQPQHF.

The CDR3 is CASSAGGAYEQYF. CDR3 DNA: TGTGCCAGCAGCGCGGGGGGGGCTTACGAGCAGTACTTC. The chain carries TRBV7-9 and TRBJ2-7; the match to TRBD2 covers 9 bases. Germline V gene data show CDR1 as SEHNR and CDR2 as FQNEAQ (reference sequence). J lost 4 bases, V lost 5 bases, and 3 bases had no gene match. The CDR3 loop spans 13 amino acids. The variable domain in full, with the rest retrieved from reference TRBV7-9 and TRBJ2-7, is DTGVSQNPRHKITKRGQNVTFRCDPISEHNRLYWYRQTLGQGPEFLTYFQNEAQLEKSRLLSDRFSAERPKGSFSTLEIQRTEQGDSAMYLCASSAGGAYEQYFGPGTRLTVT.

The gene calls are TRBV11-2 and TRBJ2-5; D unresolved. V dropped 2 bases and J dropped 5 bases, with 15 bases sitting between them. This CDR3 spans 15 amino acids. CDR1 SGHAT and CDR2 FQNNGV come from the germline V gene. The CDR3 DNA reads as TGTGCCAGCAGCTTACTCCGAACCCCCTATGAGACCCAGTACTTC. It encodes CASSLLRTPYETQYF. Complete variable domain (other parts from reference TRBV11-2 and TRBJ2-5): EAGVAQSPRYKIIEKRQSVAFWCNPISGHATLYWYQQILGQGPKLLIQFQNNGVVDDSQLPKDRFSAERLKGVDSTLKIQPAKLEDSAVYLCASSLLRTPYETQYFGPGTRLLVL.

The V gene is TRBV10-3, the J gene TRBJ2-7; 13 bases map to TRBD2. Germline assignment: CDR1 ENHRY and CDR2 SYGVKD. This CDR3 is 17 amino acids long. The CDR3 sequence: CATRVGLAGLGTYEQYF. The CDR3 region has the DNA TGTGCTACTCGGGTGGGACTAGCGGGACTCGGGACCTACGAGCAGTACTTC.

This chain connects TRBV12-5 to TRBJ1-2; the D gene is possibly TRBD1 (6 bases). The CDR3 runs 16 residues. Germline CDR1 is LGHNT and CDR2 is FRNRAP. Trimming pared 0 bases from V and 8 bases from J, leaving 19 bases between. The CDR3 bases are TGTGCTAGTGGTTTGGTAATGGGACAAGGATCGGGAGGCTACACCTTC. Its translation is CASGLVMGQGSGGYTF.

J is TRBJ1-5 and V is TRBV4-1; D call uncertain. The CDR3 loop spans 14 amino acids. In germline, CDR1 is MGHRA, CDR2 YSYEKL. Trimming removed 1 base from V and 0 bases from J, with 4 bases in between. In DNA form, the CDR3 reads TGCGCCAGCAGCCAAGGGAGTAGCAATCAGCCCCAGCATTTT. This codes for CASSQGSSNQPQHF.

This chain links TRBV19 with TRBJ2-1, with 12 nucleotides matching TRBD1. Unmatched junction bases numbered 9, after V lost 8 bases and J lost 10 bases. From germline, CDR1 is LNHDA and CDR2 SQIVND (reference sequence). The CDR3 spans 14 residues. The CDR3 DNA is TGTGCCAGTTCCGGGACAGGGGGCCGGCGGGAGCAGTTCTTC. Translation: CASSGTGGRREQFF.